This T cell receptor beta chain emerged from a study of T cells in Graves' hyperthyroidism and ophthalmopathy. From germline, CDR1 is SNHLY and CDR2 FYNNEI. J lost 2 bases, V lost 5 bases, and 13 bases had no gene match. The CDR3 totals 17 residues. This clonotype has only one observation. Uncontrolled infection, other autoimmune disease, pregnancy or lactation led to exclusion. RNA transcripts provided the source from which TCR beta CDR3 regions were amplified. During a first-round RT-PCR of the TCR CDR3, the HTBI primer set was used. TCRdb called the multiplex PCR reads again in MiXCR, with one record for every CDR3 protein. This table holds 490,000 or so distinct CDR3 sequences, approximately 49% found once.

The receptor's source is an adult woman with Graves' disease, either hyperthyroidism or ophthalmopathy (not recorded which). The chain couples TRBV2 to TRBJ2-7; 9 bases map to TRBD2. The sample consisted of peripheral blood or thyroid tissue (not recorded which). The CDR3 protein is CASSTGSRLAAAYEQYF. The CDR3 DNA is TGTGCCAGCAGTACGGGTTCCAGACTAGCGGCCGCCTACGAGCAGTACTTC.